A single sample gave rise to the 9 T cell receptor beta chains below, sequenced in a study of blood T cell repertoires in COVID-19. Repertoires were generated with immunoSEQ multiplex PCR, while TCRdb's copy carries only in-frame clones and drops some. Altogether about 230,000 clones are present, approximately 88% being singletons, with the ten largest covering around 27%. The specimen sequenced was peripheral blood. These receptors all stem from a middle-aged man with acute or convalescent COVID-19.

The V gene is TRBV2, the J gene TRBJ2-3; weak D call: TRBD2 (5 bases). Germline V gene sequence: CDR1 SNHLY, CDR2 FYNNEI. V lost 1 base to trimming and J lost 4 bases, with 9 bases between them. The CDR3 spans 14 residues. This chain's CDR3 is CASSEETISDTQYF. For the CDR3, the DNA is TGTGCCAGCAGTGAAGAGACTATTTCAGATACGCAGTATTTT.

This clone was seen only a few times. The rearrangement links TRBV5-1 to TRBJ1-3, with D perhaps TRBD1 (6 bases). Germline V gene lookup returns CDR1 SGHRS and CDR2 YFSETQ. CDR3 length: 15 amino acids. Trimming shortened V by 0 bases and J by 2 bases, and 9 bases separated the two germline ends. CDR3 loop: CASSLAGDAGNTIYF. DNA of the CDR3: TGCGCCAGCAGCTTGGCAGGGGATGCTGGAAACACCATATATTTT.

This chain links TRBV4-2 with TRBJ2-2, with 9 bases aligning to TRBD2. The CDR3 has 18 amino acids. With 4 bases clipped from V and 6 bases from J, the junction kept 15 bases outside the gene matches. Germline V gene data show CDR1 as LGHNA and CDR2 as YNFKEQ. CDR3 amino acids: CASSPTPRLAGKSGELFF. In nucleotides, the CDR3 is TGTGCCAGCAGCCCTACCCCGAGGCTAGCGGGAAAGTCCGGGGAGCTGTTTTTT.

The chain couples TRBV19 to TRBJ1-4, with unresolved D. The ends were cut back, 3 bases at V and 0 bases at J, with 17 bases in the middle. Germline V CDR1 and CDR2: LNHDA, SQIVND (reference sequence). The CDR3 length is 18 residues. The CDR3 DNA reads as TGTGCCAGTAGTATGCCGGCAGGCGGAGGGACAACTAATGAAAAACTGTTTTTT. Residues: CASSMPAGGGTTNEKLFF.

J is TRBJ2-1 and V is TRBV7-9, with TRBD2 matching 7 bases. The germline gives CDR1 SEHNR, CDR2 FQNEAQ (reference sequence). The V and J ends lost 2 bases and 1 base, in that order; junction bases with no gene match: 5. The CDR3 loop spans 16 amino acids. The CDR3 region has the DNA TGTGCCAGCAGCTTATTTGCGGGAGAGTCCTACAATGAGCAGTTCTTC. This gives the protein CASSLFAGESYNEQFF.

This rearrangement joins TRBV30 to TRBJ2-7; TRBD1 aligns across 8 bases. The CDR3 spans 15 residues. CDR1 and CDR2 from the germline V gene are GTSNPN and SVGIG (reference sequence). The trim removed 2 bases at V and 1 base at J, leaving 7 bases unmatched. CDR3 DNA sequence: TGTGCCTGGAGTATTGGACAGGGTCAATCCTACGAGCAGTACTTC. This sequence encodes CAWSIGQGQSYEQYF. The variable domain in full, completed from reference TRBV30 and TRBJ2-7, reads SQTIHQWPATLVQPVGSPLSLECTVEGTSNPNLYWYRQAAGRGLQLLFYSVGIGQISSEVPQNLSASRPQDRQFILSSKKLLLSDSGFYLCAWSIGQGQSYEQYFGPGTRLTVT.

The chain is built from TRBV15 and TRBJ1-5, with D maybe TRBD1 (6 bases). The CDR3 is 14 residues long. Germline-derived CDR1 and CDR2 are LNHNV and YYDKDF (reference sequence). The V end lost 0 bases, the J end lost 5 bases, and 8 bases lay between the germline ends. The CDR3 region has the DNA TGTGCCACCAGCAGAGACAGGGGCTATCAGCCCCAGCATTTT. Translated: CATSRDRGYQPQHF.

As DNA, the CDR3 is TGTGCCAGCAGCAAACACAGGGGGCGTCCCAAAAACATTCAGTACTTC. Translation: CASSKHRGRPKNIQYF. The V gene is TRBV21-1, the J gene TRBJ2-4; TRBD1, as called in the table, went unchecked against the DNA. TRBV21-1 is marked as a pseudogene. This CDR3 is built from 16 residues.

The chain links TRBV9 to TRBJ1-1; D may be TRBD1 (5 bases). Germline CDR1 is SGDLS and CDR2 is YYNGEE. The CDR3 extends over 14 amino acids. The V gene lost 0 bases and the J gene lost 5 bases, with 11 bases spanning the gap. CDR3 protein: CASSVGGRVTEAFF. CDR3 nucleotides: TGTGCCAGCAGCGTAGGCGGCAGGGTTACTGAAGCTTTCTTT.